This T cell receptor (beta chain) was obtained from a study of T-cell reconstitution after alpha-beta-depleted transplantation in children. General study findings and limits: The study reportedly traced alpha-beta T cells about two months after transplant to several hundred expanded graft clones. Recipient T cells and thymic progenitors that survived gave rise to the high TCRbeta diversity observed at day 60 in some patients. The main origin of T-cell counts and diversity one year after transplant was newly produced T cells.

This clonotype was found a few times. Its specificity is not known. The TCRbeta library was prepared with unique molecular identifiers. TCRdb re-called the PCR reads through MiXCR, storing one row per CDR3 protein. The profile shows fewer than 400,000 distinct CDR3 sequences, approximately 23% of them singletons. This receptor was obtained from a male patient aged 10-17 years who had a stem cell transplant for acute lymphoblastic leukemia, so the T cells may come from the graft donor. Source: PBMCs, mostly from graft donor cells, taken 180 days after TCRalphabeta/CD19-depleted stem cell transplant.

The chain's CDR3 is CASSSPQETQYF. The CDR3 nucleotides are TGTGCCAGCAGCTCCCCCCAAGAGACCCAGTACTTC. The J gene is TRBJ2-5, the V gene TRBV7-9; D not resolved. The length of the CDR3 is 12 residues. The V end lost 4 bases, the J end lost 1 base, and 4 bases lay between the germline ends. Germline values: CDR1 SEHNR, CDR2 FQNEAQ (reference sequence). The variable domain in full, completed from reference TRBV7-9 and TRBJ2-5, reads DTGVSQNPRHKITKRGQNVTFRCDPISEHNRLYWYRQTLGQGPEFLTYFQNEAQLEKSRLLSDRFSAERPKGSFSTLEIQRTEQGDSAMYLCASSSPQETQYFGPGTRLLVL.